Presented here are 27 T cell receptor beta chains from one specimen sequenced in a study of blood T cell repertoires in COVID-19. Sequencing was performed with immunoSEQ multiplex PCR; in TCRdb, only in-frame clones are kept and a portion is missing. The repertoire holds around 220,000 clones, with almost 90% as singletons. Sequenced material: PBMCs or T cells enriched from blood (not recorded which). Receptors were obtained from a woman aged 50 to 60 with acute COVID-19.

V usage is TRBV19 and J usage is TRBJ2-1, with 8 bases matching TRBD1. Germline V lookup: CDR1 LNHDA, CDR2 SQIVND (reference sequence). The CDR3 has 16 residues. V shed 7 bases, J shed 3 bases, and the junction held 11 bases outside the gene matches. CDR3 in amino acids: CASTKRDRGGYNEQFF. CDR3 in DNA: TGTGCCAGTACTAAAAGAGACAGGGGTGGCTACAATGAGCAGTTCTTC.

Turning to this clone: Other DNA sequences of this sample code for an identical CDR3. The chain employs TRBV6-2 or TRBV6-3 and TRBJ2-7, with D perhaps matching TRBD1 (6 bases). Per the germline V gene, CDR1 is MNHEY and CDR2 is SVGEGT. Trimming removed 2 bases at V and 3 bases at J, with 11 bases between. The CDR3 consists of 14 residues. The DNA of the CDR3 is TGTGCCAGCAGTTACAGGGAAGGGGGCTACGAGCAGTACTTC. Translating it yields CASSYREGGYEQYF.

The V call is TRBV28, the J call TRBJ1-1; 7 nucleotides match TRBD1. CDR3 length: 12 amino acids. Germline V gives CDR1 MDHEN, CDR2 SYDVKM. V trimming: 2 bases; J trimming: 9 bases; junction bases outside the gene matches: 3. The CDR3 nucleotides are TGTGCCAGCAGTTTAGGGACAGCGAAAGCTTTCTTT. It yields the protein CASSLGTAKAFF.

Only a few counts were recorded for this clone. J is TRBJ1-2 and V is TRBV27; TRBD1 aligns across 10 bases. CDR1 is MNHEY and CDR2 is SMNVEV in the germline V gene (reference sequence). The trim removed 9 bases at V and 4 bases at J, leaving 5 bases unmatched. The CDR3 has 13 amino acids. The chain's CDR3 is CARTGGISYGYTF. The DNA of the CDR3 is TGTGCCAGGACAGGGGGCATAAGCTATGGCTACACCTTC.

The J gene is TRBJ1-3, the V gene TRBV2; D is uncertain. Germline V gives CDR1 SNHLY, CDR2 FYNNEI. V lost 2 bases, J lost 5 bases, and 4 bases lay in between. The CDR3 is 12 residues long. The CDR3 DNA sequence: TGTGCCAGCAGTGAATCTCGAAACACCATATATTTT. Encoded protein: CASSESRNTIYF.

This clone was recorded once. This rearrangement joins TRBV6-1 to TRBJ2-3; 9 positions agree with TRBD2. CDR1 is MNHNS and CDR2 is SASEGT in the germline V gene. V was pared by 2 bases and J by 2 bases, with 8 bases of the junction left unmatched. The CDR3 runs to 17 residues. The CDR3 DNA follows: TGTGCCAGCAGTGAACCCGTCCCTAGCGGGATCACAGATACGCAGTATTTT. This translates into CASSEPVPSGITDTQYF.

The chain combines TRBV7-9 with TRBJ1-4, with D unresolved. V shed 5 bases and J shed 4 bases, with 11 bases lying between them. The CDR3 has 14 residues. Germline CDR1 reads SEHNR; CDR2 reads FQNEAQ (reference sequence). In DNA form, the CDR3 reads TGTGCCAGCAGCCTACAGATCCTTAATGAAAAACTGTTTTTT. The encoded protein is CASSLQILNEKLFF.

This clone came up once. The rearrangement uses TRBV7-2 and TRBJ2-1; 7 bases agree with TRBD1. The CDR3 contains 15 residues. With V trimmed by 5 bases and J by 6 bases, 10 bases remained unmatched. Germline CDR1 reads SGHTA; CDR2 reads FQGNSA. CDR3 region: CASSPRQGVTNEQFF. DNA for the CDR3: TGTGCCAGCAGCCCTAGACAGGGAGTGACCAATGAGCAGTTCTTC.

V and J are TRBV5-4 and TRBJ1-5; 9 bases line up with TRBD1. V was pared by 0 bases and J by 2 bases, with 0 bases of the junction left unmatched. From germline, CDR1 is SGHNT and CDR2 YYREEE (reference sequence). The CDR3 loop spans 15 amino acids. The CDR3 region has the DNA TGTGCCAGCAGCTTGGGACAGGGGGGCAATCAGCCCCAGCATTTT. It specifies CASSLGQGGNQPQHF.

The V call is TRBV7-6, the J call TRBJ2-1, with 7 nucleotides matching TRBD2. J gave up 7 bases and V 4 bases, and 10 bases lay outside the gene matches. CDR1 SGHVS and CDR2 FNYEAQ come from the germline V gene. The CDR3 has 15 amino acids. This CDR3 is CASSSSAGVGNEQFF. CDR3 nucleotides: TGTGCCAGCAGCTCCTCGGCGGGAGTGGGAAATGAGCAGTTCTTC.

The chain is built from TRBV12-3 or TRBV12-4 and TRBJ2-5, with 7 bases identical to TRBD2. The CDR3 consists of 12 residues. V shed 8 bases, J shed 3 bases, and the junction held 3 bases outside the gene matches. CDR3 nucleotides: TGTGCCAGCTCGGGAGGAAAAGAGACCCAGTACTTC. Amino acid sequence: CASSGGKETQYF.

This chain connects TRBV6-5 to TRBJ1-1, with 9 bases lining up with TRBD1. V dropped 3 bases and J dropped 7; count of bases not matched to a gene: 6. CDR1 and CDR2 (germline): MNHEY, SVGAGI. The CDR3 has 14 residues. CDR3 in amino acids: CASSYGQGIGEAFF. The CDR3 DNA is TGTGCCAGCAGTTATGGACAGGGGATCGGTGAAGCTTTCTTT.

This clone was seen only a few times. The chain uses TRBV7-3 and TRBJ2-2; 8 nucleotides line up with TRBD2. CDR1 SGHTA and CDR2 FQGTGA come from the germline V gene. There are 16 residues in the CDR3. Trimming cost V 4 bases and J 2 bases; bases outside gene matches: 6. CDR3 coding DNA: TGTGCCAGCAGCTCCTACGGGGGGGCCAACACCGGGGAGCTGTTTTTT. Protein sequence: CASSSYGGANTGELFF.

The chain uses TRBV28 and TRBJ2-7; D call uncertain. Germline CDR1 and CDR2: MDHEN and SYDVKM. The ends were cut back, 2 bases at V and 4 bases at J, with 15 bases in the middle. The CDR3 contains 15 residues. The CDR3 DNA follows: TGTGCCAGCAGTTTACCGTCACAGATTTCTTACGAGCAGTACTTC. Protein: CASSLPSQISYEQYF.

This clone was found a few times. The chain recombines TRBV6-5 with TRBJ1-6; D is perhaps TRBD1 (5 bases). The length of the CDR3 is 15 residues. Per germline, CDR1 MNHEY and CDR2 SVGAGI. The V and J ends lost 6 bases and 10 bases respectively, with 19 bases between them. CDR3 coding DNA: TGTGCCAGCAGGGCGGGGGTACAGCTTAAGTCACCCCTCCACTTT. This codes for CASRAGVQLKSPLHF.

V is TRBV13 and J is TRBJ1-4, with TRBD1 as a possible D gene (5 bases). Trimming pared 0 bases from V and 8 bases from J, leaving 13 bases between. Germline V lookup: CDR1 PRHDT, CDR2 FYEKMQ (reference sequence). The CDR3 has 15 residues. The CDR3 is CASSLGRREVEKLFF. In nucleotides, the CDR3 is TGTGCCAGCAGCTTAGGCCGCAGGGAGGTGGAAAAACTGTTTTTT.

As regards this clone: Within the sample, other DNA sequences also encode this same CDR3. The chain joins TRBV29-1 to TRBJ1-2; 8 bases are shared with TRBD1. V trimming: 4 bases; J trimming: 2 bases; junction bases outside the gene matches: 0. CDR1 is SQVTM, CDR2 ANQGSEA, per germline. CDR3 length: 12 residues. The CDR3 is CSVGQGNYGYTF. The CDR3 DNA sequence: TGCAGCGTTGGACAGGGGAACTATGGCTACACCTTC.

V and J are TRBV7-9 and TRBJ1-5, with 7 bases fitting TRBD1. The CDR3 has 14 residues. V dropped 1 base and J dropped 6; count of bases not matched to a gene: 3. Germline values: CDR1 SEHNR, CDR2 FQNEAQ (reference sequence). CDR3 in DNA: TGTGCCAGCAGCTTAGGGACAGGACGTCAGCCCCAGCATTTT. This encodes CASSLGTGRQPQHF. Full variable domain (outside the CDR3, taken from reference TRBV7-9 and TRBJ1-5): DTGVSQNPRHKITKRGQNVTFRCDPISEHNRLYWYRQTLGQGPEFLTYFQNEAQLEKSRLLSDRFSAERPKGSFSTLEIQRTEQGDSAMYLCASSLGTGRQPQHFGDGTRLSIL.

This chain links TRBV2 with TRBJ1-2; 8 bases fit TRBD1. The germline V gene encodes CDR1 SNHLY and CDR2 FYNNEI. Losses at the gene ends were 10 bases for V and 3 bases for J; bases not matched to a gene: 4. CDR3 length: 12 amino acids. For the CDR3, the DNA is TGTGCCATGGGACAGGATTACTATGGCTACACCTTC. Its protein is CAMGQDYYGYTF.

This clone was detected only once. One end of the junction does not line up with germline, which may come from a read error. The gene calls are TRBV14 and TRBJ2-7, with 12 positions matching TRBD2. This CDR3 region has 15 residues. Germline assignment: CDR1 SGHDN and CDR2 FVKESK. The CDR3 region has the DNA TGTGCCAGAAGCCAAGGACTAGCGGGAAACTACGAGCAGTACTTC. Translating it yields CARSQGLAGNYEQYF.

The table lists this clone with a count of one. V is TRBV7-3 and J is TRBJ1-1, with a tentative D call TRBD1 (5 bases). The CDR3 is made up of 13 amino acids. Germline lookup yields CDR1 SGHTA and CDR2 FQGTGA. Trimming took off 5 bases at V and 2 bases at J, with 9 bases between the two ends. The CDR3 spells CASSPGHNTEAFF. CDR3 sequence (DNA): TGTGCCAGCAGCCCAGGACATAACACTGAAGCTTTCTTT.

This chain connects TRBV5-8 to TRBJ2-3; D may be TRBD2 (6 bases). The CDR3 covers 16 residues. Germline CDR1 SGHTS, CDR2 YDEGEE. The V end was cut by 0 bases, the J end by 0 bases, with 11 bases between. The CDR3 reads CASSLAAGTSTDTQYF. CDR3 DNA: TGTGCCAGCAGCTTGGCGGCGGGAACAAGCACAGATACGCAGTATTTT.

DNA of the CDR3: TGTGCCAGCAGCTCCTTGACTGTAAATGAGCAGTTCTTC. Its translation: CASSSLTVNEQFF. The chain carries TRBV7-3 and TRBJ2-1, with D hard to call. This CDR3 spans 13 amino acids. Germline values: CDR1 SGHTA, CDR2 FQGTGA. With 4 bases removed from V and 7 bases from J, the gap between germline ends came to 11 bases.

The chain is built from TRBV18 and TRBJ2-7; D might be TRBD2 (7 bases). Germline CDR1 is KGHSH and CDR2 is LQKENI. There are 16 residues in the CDR3. Trimming left V 6 bases short and J 1 base short, with 19 bases between. The CDR3 nucleotides are TGTGCCAGCTCCCGTCAGGGGAAAGCGGGATCCTACGAGCAGTACTTC. It translates to CASSRQGKAGSYEQYF.

This clone has a handful of counts. The chain has TRBV6-5 and TRBJ1-1; D perhaps matches TRBD1 (5 bases). This CDR3 has 13 residues. Germline CDR1 MNHEY, CDR2 SVGAGI. Trimming took off 8 bases at V and 4 bases at J, with 14 bases between the two ends. The CDR3 sequence: CASSLGEGTEAFF. The CDR3 DNA reads TGTGCCAGCTCCTTGGGGGAGGGCACTGAAGCTTTCTTT.

This rearrangement joins TRBV4-3 to TRBJ2-1, with a weak D call TRBD2 (5 bases). Trimming took off 4 bases at V and 5 bases at J, with 12 bases between the two ends. Germline-derived CDR1 and CDR2 are LGHNA and YSLEER. The CDR3 consists of 14 residues. The CDR3 is CASSRRVPNNEQFF. The CDR3 region has the DNA TGCGCCAGCAGCCGGCGGGTACCCAACAATGAGCAGTTCTTC.

There are a few counts of this clone. In DNA, the CDR3 is TGTGCCAGCAGCTTAACGCCGGTTACGAACACCGGGGAGCTGTTTTTT. Its translation: CASSLTPVTNTGELFF. V usage is TRBV7-3 and J usage is TRBJ2-2; D ambiguous. Germline assignment: CDR1 SGHTA and CDR2 FQGTGA. The CDR3 has 16 residues. The germline V and J ends were trimmed by 0 bases and 0 bases, with 8 bases remaining between them.